This entry concerns a single T cell receptor (beta chain). The data derive from a study of T cell changes during pregnancy in multiple sclerosis. Sequencing was performed with immunoSEQ multiplex PCR; in TCRdb, only in-frame clones are kept and a portion is missing. The repertoire holds tens of thousands of clones, with around 92% as singletons. Trimming cost V 1 base and J 4 bases, with 20 bases left between them. CDR3 length: 18 residues. Per germline, CDR1 MGHRA and CDR2 YSYEKL. This rearrangement joins TRBV4-1 to TRBJ1-3; D unresolved. The specimen comprised peripheral blood, sampled in the first trimester of pregnancy. This receptor was obtained from a female donor with multiple sclerosis, enrolled in a pregnancy study. CDR3 loop: CASSQGSFVPGGGNTIYF. The CDR3 region has the DNA TGCGCCAGCAGCCAAGGCTCTTTCGTTCCGGGTGGGGGAAACACCATATATTTT.